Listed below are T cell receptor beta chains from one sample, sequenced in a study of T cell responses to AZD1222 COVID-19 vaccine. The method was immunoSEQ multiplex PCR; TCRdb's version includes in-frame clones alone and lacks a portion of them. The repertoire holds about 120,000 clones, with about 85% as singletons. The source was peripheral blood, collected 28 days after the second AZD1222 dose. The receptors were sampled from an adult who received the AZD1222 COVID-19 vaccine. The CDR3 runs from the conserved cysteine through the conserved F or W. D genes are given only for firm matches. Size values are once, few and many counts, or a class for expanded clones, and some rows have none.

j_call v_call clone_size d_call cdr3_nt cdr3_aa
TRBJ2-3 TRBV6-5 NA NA TGTGCCAGCAGGACATATGATAGCACAGATACGCAGTATTTT CASRTYDSTDTQYF
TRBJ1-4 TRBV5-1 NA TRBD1 TGCGCCAGCACGACGGGACCGACAGGGAGAAATGAAAAACTGTTTTTT CASTTGPTGRNEKLFF
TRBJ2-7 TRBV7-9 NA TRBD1 TGTGCCAGCAGCATACCGGGACAGGACTACGAGCAGTACTTC CASSIPGQDYEQYF
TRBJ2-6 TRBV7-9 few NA TGTGCTTCTTCCCCGGCGGGACCCAACGTCCTGACTTTC CASSPAGPNVLTF
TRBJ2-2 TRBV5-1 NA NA TGCGCCAGCAGCCCCATAGGGGGGACAGTTAACACCGGGGAGCTGTTTTTT CASSPIGGTVNTGELFF
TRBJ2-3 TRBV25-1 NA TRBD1 TGTGCCAGCAGCCCGGACAGGAGCACAGATACGCAGTATTTT CASSPDRSTDTQYF
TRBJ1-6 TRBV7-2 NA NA TGTGCCAGCAGCTCCAGGGGTGATAATTCACCCCTCCACTTT CASSSRGDNSPLHF
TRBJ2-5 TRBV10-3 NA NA TGTGCCATCAGTGCCCCCGAGGGGGGGAAAGAGACCCAGTACTTC CAISAPEGGKETQYF
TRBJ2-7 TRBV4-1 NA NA TGCGCCAGCAGCCATCATCGCGCGGGGTACGAGCAGTACTTC CASSHHRAGYEQYF
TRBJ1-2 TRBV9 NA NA TGTGCCAGCAGCGTAGATCCCGGGGGAGGCGGCTACACCTTC CASSVDPGGGGYTF
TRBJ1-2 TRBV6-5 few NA TGTGCCAGCAGTTACGAAGGTTTGCGAGGCTACACCTTC CASSYEGLRGYTF
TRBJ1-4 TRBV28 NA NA TGTGCCAGCAGTTCATTTGGAGAAAAACTGTTTTTT CASSSFGEKLFF
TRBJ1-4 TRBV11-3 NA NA TGTGCCAGCACCAAGGAGGCGGGGGGCGGACCCAATGAAAAACTGTTTTTT CASTKEAGGGPNEKLFF
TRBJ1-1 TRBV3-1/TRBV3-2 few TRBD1 TGTGCCAGCAGCCTACGGACAGGAATGAACACTGAAGCTTTCTTT CASSLRTGMNTEAFF
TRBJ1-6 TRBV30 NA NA TGTGCCTGGAGCGCTCAGACTTTTCCCGGTTCACCCCTCCACTTT CAWSAQTFPGSPLHF
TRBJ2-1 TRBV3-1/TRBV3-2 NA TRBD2 TGTGCCAGCACCAGGGGACTAGCGGGGAACAATGAGCAGTTCTTC CASTRGLAGNNEQFF
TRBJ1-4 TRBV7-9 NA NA TGTGCCAGCAGCTCAGGGACGACTAATGAAAAACTGTTTTTT CASSSGTTNEKLFF
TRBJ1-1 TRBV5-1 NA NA TGCGCCAGCAGCCCGGGACATCGGAACACTGAAGCTTTCTTT CASSPGHRNTEAFF
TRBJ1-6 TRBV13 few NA TGTGCCAGCAGCTTAGTGGAGGGGGATGGTTCACCCCTCCACTTT CASSLVEGDGSPLHF
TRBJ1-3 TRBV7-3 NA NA TGTGCCAGCAGCTTAACGTCAGCTGGAAACACCATATATTTT CASSLTSAGNTIYF
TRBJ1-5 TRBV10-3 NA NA TGTGCCATCAGTGAGTCTGGGGGAACGAGCAATCAGCCCCAGCATTTT CAISESGGTSNQPQHF
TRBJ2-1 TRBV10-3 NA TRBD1 TGTGCCATTAGGGGGCGCTCCAACAATGAGCAGTTCTTC CAIRGRSNNEQFF
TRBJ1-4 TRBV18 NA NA TGTGCCAGCTCACCAGACGGGACCCGTGCAACTAATGAAAAACTGTTTTTT CASSPDGTRATNEKLFF
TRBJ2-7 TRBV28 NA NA TGTGCCAGCAGTTTAGACCACCGGAAGTACTTC CASSLDHRKYF
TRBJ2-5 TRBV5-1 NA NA TGCGCCACCAGGGTGGGGGAAGAGACCCAGTACTTC CATRVGEETQYF
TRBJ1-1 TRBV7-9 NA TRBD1 TGTGCCAGCAGCTTAGCTGGACAGGGCTGGAACACTGAAGCTTTCTTT CASSLAGQGWNTEAFF
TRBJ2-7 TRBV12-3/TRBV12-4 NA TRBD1 TGTGCCAGCAGTTTAGGGACAGGGGGAGAGCAGTACTTC CASSLGTGGEQYF
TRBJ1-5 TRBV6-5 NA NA TGTGCCAGCAGGCCGGGTCTTACTTGGCAGCCCCAGCATTTT CASRPGLTWQPQHF
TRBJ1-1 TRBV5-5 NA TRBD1 TGTGCCAGCAGCCGACAGGGGACTGAAGCTTTCTTT CASSRQGTEAFF
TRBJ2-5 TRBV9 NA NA TGTGCCAGCAGCGTAGCGCGATCGGAGACCCAGTACTTC CASSVARSETQYF
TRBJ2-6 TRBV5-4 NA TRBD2 TGTGCCAGCAGCTTAAATTTATTCGGGGGGACTGGGGCCAACGTCCTGACTTTC CASSLNLFGGTGANVLTF
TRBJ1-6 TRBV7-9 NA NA TGTGCCAGCAGCCGTACAAAATTACAACTAAGAGATAATTCACCCCTCCACTTT CASSRTKLQLRDNSPLHF
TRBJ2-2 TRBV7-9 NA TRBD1 TGTGCCAGCAGCCCGGGACAGGGAAGTAATGGGGAGCTGTTTTTT CASSPGQGSNGELFF
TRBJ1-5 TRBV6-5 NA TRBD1 TGTGCCAGTACAGGGGGGTCGCGGCCCCAGCATTTT CASTGGSRPQHF
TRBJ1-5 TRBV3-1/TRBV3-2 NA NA TGTGCCAGCAGCCAACGCGGGGGACTGAATCAGCCCCAGCATTTT CASSQRGGLNQPQHF
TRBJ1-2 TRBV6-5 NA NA TGTGCCAGCAGCCCCCGCGCGGGGGCCTATGGCTACACCTTC CASSPRAGAYGYTF
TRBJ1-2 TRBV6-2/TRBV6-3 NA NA TGTGCCAGCAGTTACTCCCCGCAGACAGGCTTTGGAGGCTACACCTTC CASSYSPQTGFGGYTF
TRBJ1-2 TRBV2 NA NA TGTGCCAGCAGTGTACGCTCCTATGGCTACACCTTC CASSVRSYGYTF
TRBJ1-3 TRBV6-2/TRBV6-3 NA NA TGTGCCAGCAGTTACATCGACACCATATATTTT CASSYIDTIYF
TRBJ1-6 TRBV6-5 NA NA TGTGCCAGCCACTTGGGAGGGAACTCACCCCTCCACTTT CASHLGGNSPLHF
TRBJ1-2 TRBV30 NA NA TGTGCCTGGACGGGCGGGGGCGGTTCTGGCTACACCTTC CAWTGGGGSGYTF
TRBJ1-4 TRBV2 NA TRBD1 TGTGCCAGCAGTTTCACAGGGGTGGCTAATGAAAAACTGTTTTTT CASSFTGVANEKLFF
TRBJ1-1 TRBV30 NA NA TGTGCCTGGAGTTTGCGCCCGCAGGGGACTGAAGCTTTCTTT CAWSLRPQGTEAFF
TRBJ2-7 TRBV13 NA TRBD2 TGTGCCAGCAGCATTGGGACTAGCTGGGACGAGCAGTACTTC CASSIGTSWDEQYF
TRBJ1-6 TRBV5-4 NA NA TGTGCCAGCAGTATGGGGGGGAGGGATTCACCCCTCCACTTT CASSMGGRDSPLHF
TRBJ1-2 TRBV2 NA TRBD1 TGTGCCAGCAGTGATCAAGGGACAGGGGATTATGGCTACACCTTC CASSDQGTGDYGYTF
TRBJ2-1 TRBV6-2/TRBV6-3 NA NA TGTGCCAGCAGTTCGATGGACAGTAGCTCGAATGAGCAGTTCTTC CASSSMDSSSNEQFF
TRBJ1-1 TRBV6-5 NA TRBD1 TGTGCCAGCAGTAACGGACAGGCGAACACTGAAGCTTTCTTT CASSNGQANTEAFF
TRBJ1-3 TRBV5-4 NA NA TGTGCCAGCAGCTTGGATCAGGGTTTCTCTGGAAACACCATATATTTT CASSLDQGFSGNTIYF
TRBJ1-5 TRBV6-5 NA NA TGTGCCAGCAGACCAGGACAGAATCAGCCCCAGCATTTT CASRPGQNQPQHF